This T cell receptor (beta chain) was sequenced in a study of post-analysis software for immune sequencing data. Study-wide results and caveats: Diversity measured as normalized Chao1 was significantly lower in multiple sclerosis patients than in controls. Strong same-batch co-clustering of samples appeared with F measure clustering.

Comments on this clonotype: What it recognizes is unknown.

The TCR beta cDNA libraries carried unique molecular identifiers. TCRdb independently ran MiXCR on the PCR reads; one entry per CDR3 protein. The sample contains roughly 800,000 distinct CDR3 sequences, approximately 57% of which appear only once. This TCR came from a girl under 18 with multiple sclerosis. The sequencing input was blood.

CDR3 nucleotides: TGTGCCGGCGGGAGGGCTAATGAAAAACTGTTTTTT. Translation gives CAGGRANEKLFF. The chain joins TRBV7-8 to TRBJ1-4; D unclear. The V gene lost 11 bases and the J gene lost 3 bases, with 10 bases spanning the gap. Germline loops: CDR1 SGHVS, CDR2 FQNEAQ. The CDR3 is made up of 12 amino acids.